What follows are 20 T cell receptor beta chains derived from one specimen sequenced in a study of molecular identifiers for immune sequencing clone quantification. TCRdb re-called the PCR reads with MiXCR, one entry per CDR3 protein. The data contain approximately 100,000 distinct CDR3 sequences, about 35% of them singletons. Sequenced sample: naive CD8+ T cells from blood, with Jurkat cell RNA spiked in. Subset meaning: FACS-sorted CD8+CD4-CCR7+CD45RA+ naive T cells. All receptors come from a human donor in good health. Some libraries in this study had Jurkat cell RNA spiked in.

The table lists this clonotype with many counts. This sequence joins TRBV29-1 and TRBJ2-1; D gene ambiguous. The length of the CDR3 is 10 residues. Looked up from germline, CDR1 is SQVTM and CDR2 is ANQGSEA. The V end lost 3 bases, the J end lost 5 bases, and 2 bases lay between the germline ends. The CDR3 here is CSVEDNEQFF. DNA of the CDR3: TGCAGCGTTGAGGACAATGAGCAGTTCTTC.

The gene calls are TRBV28 and TRBJ2-2; perhaps TRBD2 as D (6 bases). The germline CDR1 and CDR2 sequences are MDHEN and SYDVKM. V lost 3 bases and J lost 6, with 14 bases in between. This CDR3 has 15 residues. The CDR3 nucleotides are TGTGCCAGCAGTTTCCGGGGGTTTAGGGCCGGGGAGCTGTTTTTT. This gives the protein CASSFRGFRAGELFF.

About this clonotype: This may stem from a read error, because a much larger clone lies one nucleotide away. This chain links TRBV4-3 with TRBJ2-3, with TRBD2 matching over 7 bases. Germline loops: CDR1 LGHNA, CDR2 YSLEER. CDR3 length: 15 residues. The CDR3 bases are TGCGCCAGCAGCCAAGGGGGCGGGGGTGAAGATACGCAGAATTTT. Protein product: CASSQGGGGEDTQNF.

With respect to this clonotype: Germline and junction disagree at one end, which may indicate a read error. This sequence joins TRBV3-1 and TRBJ2-3, with D maybe TRBD1 (6 bases). The germline V gene has CDR1 LGHDT and CDR2 YNNKEL (reference sequence). This CDR3 has 13 residues. CDR3 residues: CASSQEQGDTLYF. CDR3 in DNA: TGTGCCAGCAGCCAAGAACAGGGAGATACGCTGTATTTT.

About this clonotype itself: Germline and junction disagree at one end, which may indicate a read error. The chain employs TRBV12-3 or TRBV12-4 and TRBJ2-1; 7 nucleotides match TRBD1. The CDR3 is 15 amino acids. The CDR3 DNA reads TGTGCCAGCACTCTAACGGGACAGAGGTACAAAGAGCAGTTCTTC. This translates into CASTLTGQRYKEQFF.

The chain joins TRBV12-3 or TRBV12-4 to TRBJ2-3; D is ambiguous. The CDR3 is made up of 16 amino acids. Deletions cut 6 bases from V and 2 bases from J, with 18 bases between. The CDR3 sequence is CASSSQDATITDTQYF. The CDR3 nucleotides read TGTGCCAGCAGCTCCCAGGACGCCACTATCACAGATACGCAGTATTTT.

This clonotype occurred many times. The chain uses TRBV19 and TRBJ2-3; D is undetermined. There are 15 residues in the CDR3. With 1 base removed from V and 2 bases from J, the gap between germline ends came to 10 bases. Germline lookup yields CDR1 LNHDA and CDR2 SQIVND (reference sequence). This CDR3 is CASSIAAASTDTQYF. The CDR3 DNA is TGTGCCAGTAGTATAGCGGCGGCTTCCACAGATACGCAGTATTTT.

About this clonotype itself: Since the CDR3 does not end with the conserved phenylalanine or tryptophan, this likely comes from a read error. Here the CDR3 DNA reads TGTGCCAGCAGCGTAGTGTCTAGCGAATACGAGCAGTTCATC. The encoded protein is CASSVVSSEYEQFI. The V call is TRBV9, the J call TRBJ2-7, with D perhaps matching TRBD2 (6 bases). The tail of the sequence fits TRBJ2-1 better, so the J call may be wrong. Per the germline V gene, CDR1 is SGDLS and CDR2 is YYNGEE. CDR3 size: 14 residues.

The gene calls are TRBV4-2 and TRBJ2-7; D gene uncertain. The CDR3 runs to 15 residues. Trimming cost V 0 bases and J 0 bases, with 9 bases left between them. From germline, CDR1 is LGHNA and CDR2 YNFKEQ. CDR3 residues: CASSQELQSSYEQYF. CDR3 nucleotides: TGTGCCAGCAGCCAAGAGCTACAGTCCTCCTACGAGCAGTACTTC.

Of note for this clonotype: A much larger clonotype is one base distant, so this may be a read error. This chain's CDR3 is CASSFGGTFSDTQYF. For the CDR3, the DNA is TGTGCCAGCAGCTTTGGCGGGACGTTTTCAGATACGCAGTATTTT. The rearrangement uses TRBV7-9 and TRBJ2-3, with a weak D call TRBD2 (6 bases). Germline CDR1 reads SEHNR; CDR2 reads FQNEAQ (reference sequence). The V and J ends lost 3 bases and 4 bases respectively, with 14 bases between them. There are 15 residues in the CDR3.

The chain combines TRBV29-1 with TRBJ1-5, with D unclear. This CDR3 contains 13 residues. Trimming shortened V by 5 bases and J by 4 bases, and 12 bases separated the two germline ends. Germline loops: CDR1 SQVTM, CDR2 ANQGSEA. In DNA form, the CDR3 reads TGCAGCGTTTTTGAAAATAAGAATCAGCCCCAGCATTTT. This encodes CSVFENKNQPQHF.

The V and J genes are TRBV5-5 and TRBJ2-7, with D possibly being TRBD1 (5 bases). There are 15 residues in the CDR3. CDR1 is SGHKS, CDR2 YYEKEE, per germline (reference sequence). Deletions cut 0 bases from V and 4 bases from J, with 14 bases between. The CDR3 protein is CASSLAGRVGYEQYF. CDR3 DNA: TGTGCCAGCAGCTTGGCCGGCAGGGTAGGGTACGAGCAGTACTTC. The variable domain in full, with the rest retrieved from reference TRBV5-5 and TRBJ2-7, is DAGVTQSPTHLIKTRGQQVTLRCSPISGHKSVSWYQQVLGQGPQFIFQYYEKEERGRGNFPDRFSARQFPNYSSELNVNALLLGDSALYLCASSLAGRVGYEQYFGPGTRLTVT.

In regard to this clonotype: A read error is possible here, since a much larger clone lies one base away. V is TRBV12-3 or TRBV12-4 and J is TRBJ2-3; TRBD2 might be the D (6 bases). The CDR3 length is 17 residues. The chain's CDR3 is CASSHRDSHRATDTQNF. CDR3 DNA sequence: TGTGCCAGCAGCCACCGGGACTCGCACCGGGCCACAGATACGCAGAATTTT.

V usage is TRBV28 and J usage is TRBJ2-7; D tentatively fits TRBD1 or TRBD2 (5 bases each). Between the trimmed V and J ends, which lost 5 bases and 2 bases, there was a span of 22 bases. This CDR3 region has 17 residues. Germline V gene lookup returns CDR1 MDHEN and CDR2 SYDVKM. The CDR3: CASSIRNNRDVTYEQYF. Written as DNA, the CDR3 is TGTGCCAGCAGTATCCGAAACAACCGGGACGTTACCTACGAGCAGTACTTC.

Comments on this clonotype: Since the CDR3 does not end with the conserved phenylalanine or tryptophan, this likely comes from a read error. The chain combines TRBV12-3 or TRBV12-4 with TRBJ2-5, with 7 bases identical to TRBD2. V lost 5 bases to trimming and J lost 4 bases; unmatched junction nucleotides: 7. The CDR3 length is 14 residues. The CDR3 loop reads CASSPLAGAETQYC. The CDR3 DNA reads as TGTGCCAGCAGTCCCCTTGCGGGAGCAGAGACCCAGTACTGC.

This chain links TRBV7-9 with TRBJ2-7; D is uncertain. Germline V lookup: CDR1 SEHNR, CDR2 FQNEAQ (reference sequence). The CDR3 contains 14 residues. Trimming shortened V by 1 base and J by 3 bases, and 10 bases separated the two germline ends. The CDR3 loop is CASSLGARLYEQYF. CDR3 in DNA: TGTGCCAGCAGCTTAGGTGCACGCCTCTACGAGCAGTACTTC.

As regards this clonotype: Given a much more abundant clone one base away, this may be a read error. V is TRBV6-1 and J is TRBJ1-1; D is possibly TRBD1 (5 bases). CDR3 length equals 13 residues. CDR1 and CDR2 (germline): MNHNS, SASEGT. Here the CDR3 reads CGSRVLLEVEAFF. The CDR3 DNA is TGTGGCAGCAGGGTTCTTCTGGAAGTTGAAGCTTTCTTT.

This sequence joins TRBV10-1 and TRBJ2-7; no firm D call. Per the germline V gene, CDR1 is WNHNN and CDR2 is SYGVQD (reference sequence). The CDR3 runs 16 residues. V shed 0 bases and J shed 5 bases, with 17 bases lying between them. The CDR3 bases are TGCGCCAGCAGTGAGTCCGTCGGTAGCCCCGACGACGAGCAGTACTTC. Protein sequence: CASSESVGSPDDEQYF.

The chain carries TRBV29-1 and TRBJ2-7; no clear D gene. There are 11 residues in the CDR3. In germline, CDR1 is SQVTM, CDR2 ANQGSEA. Trimming left V 2 bases short and J 4 bases short, with 6 bases between. The CDR3 nucleotides read TGCAGCGTTGAAATAGGGTACGAGCAGTACTTC. Protein product: CSVEIGYEQYF.

This clonotype was found many times. The chain has TRBV28 and TRBJ2-4; D gene ambiguous. The CDR3 is made up of 13 amino acids. Germline-derived CDR1 and CDR2 are MDHEN and SYDVKM. Trimming removed 5 bases from V and 3 bases from J, with 8 bases in between. This CDR3 is CASSPRIKNIQYF. The CDR3 coding sequence is TGTGCCAGCAGTCCCCGGATCAAAAACATTCAGTACTTC. Looking up the rest from reference TRBV28 and TRBJ2-4 gives the full variable domain: DVKVTQSSRYLVKRTGEKVFLECVQDMDHENMFWYRQDPGLGLRLIYFSYDVKMKEKGDIPEGYSVSREKKERFSLILESASTNQTSMYLCASSPRIKNIQYFGAGTRLSVL.